This is a list of T cell receptor beta chains from one sample in a study of metastatic and nonmetastatic thyroid tumors. TCRdb re-clonotyped the PCR reads through MiXCR. The sample consists of around 30,000 clones, over 15% of them appearing once. Sequencing was performed on blood. These receptors all come from a female donor with papillary thyroid cancer or a benign thyroid nodule (not recorded which). Some clones in this sample may be carry-over from other donors' samples. Both conserved end residues are part of each CDR3. Fields, in order: V gene, clone size, D gene, CDR3 protein. A D gene is named only where the DNA matches it firmly. Clone size appears in some rows only: once, few, many, or a class for an expanded clone.

V gene: TRBV18
clone size: .
D gene: .
CDR3 protein: CASSPSGGADYCYTF

V gene: TRBV12-3/TRBV12-4
clone size: few
D gene: .
CDR3 protein: CANSPGVDTQYF

V gene: TRBV5-1
clone size: many
D gene: .
CDR3 protein: CASSWAGLGVFGMNTEAFF

V gene: TRBV29-1
clone size: many
D gene: .
CDR3 protein: CSAGTYSDTQYF

V gene: TRBV20-1
clone size: many
D gene: .
CDR3 protein: CSARGTFAEAFF

V gene: TRBV5-1
clone size: many
D gene: .
CDR3 protein: CASSLGYGEQFF

V gene: TRBV3-1
clone size: many
D gene: .
CDR3 protein: CASSLTSDTIYF

V gene: TRBV6-4
clone size: many
D gene: .
CDR3 protein: CASSDAARGEQFF

V gene: TRBV11-3
clone size: .
D gene: .
CDR3 protein: CASSLATGIEEQYF

V gene: TRBV6-2/TRBV6-3
clone size: few
D gene: TRBD2
CDR3 protein: CAISYGLAGSTDTQYF

V gene: TRBV20-1
clone size: many
D gene: TRBD1
CDR3 protein: CSARPQGGTNYGYTF

V gene: TRBV6-1
clone size: few
D gene: .
CDR3 protein: CASSEAPTTNYGYTF

V gene: TRBV2
clone size: many
D gene: TRBD2
CDR3 protein: CASSEARRGGTQYF

V gene: TRBV6-6
clone size: medium-sized
D gene: .
CDR3 protein: CASSYSGLGESQPQHF

V gene: TRBV4-2
clone size: many
D gene: .
CDR3 protein: CASSQERTSTDTQYF

V gene: TRBV19
clone size: many
D gene: .
CDR3 protein: CASSLRQINQPQHF

V gene: TRBV20-1
clone size: many
D gene: TRBD2
CDR3 protein: CSTRDGGRDQETQYF

V gene: TRBV20-1
clone size: .
D gene: .
CDR3 protein: CSASGGEMQPQHF

V gene: TRBV12-3/TRBV12-4
clone size: .
D gene: .
CDR3 protein: CVSTRYFETQYF

V gene: TRBV7-9
clone size: once
D gene: .
CDR3 protein: CASSLGALGSFRNIQYF

V gene: TRBV28
clone size: few
D gene: TRBD2
CDR3 protein: CASSLQGTSGSSEQYF

V gene: TRBV2
clone size: many
D gene: .
CDR3 protein: CASFEGTNTEAFF

V gene: TRBV4-1
clone size: few
D gene: TRBD2
CDR3 protein: CASSQARLAWGSSDTQYF

V gene: TRBV19
clone size: many
D gene: .
CDR3 protein: CASRPHLVIPGELFF

V gene: TRBV6-1
clone size: many
D gene: TRBD1
CDR3 protein: CASRLGQDNEQFF

V gene: TRBV20-1
clone size: .
D gene: .
CDR3 protein: CSARHPGSAGELFF

V gene: TRBV7-3
clone size: many
D gene: .
CDR3 protein: CASRQSGETIYEQYF

V gene: TRBV3-1
clone size: many
D gene: .
CDR3 protein: CASSRAGTKGQPQHF

V gene: TRBV5-5
clone size: .
D gene: .
CDR3 protein: CASSPEGRPTEAFF

V gene: TRBV4-3
clone size: .
D gene: TRBD2
CDR3 protein: CASSQEGSGLDFHEQFF

V gene: TRBV5-5
clone size: .
D gene: .
CDR3 protein: CASSSVGGNTIYF

V gene: TRBV2
clone size: many
D gene: .
CDR3 protein: CASLRGQETQYF

V gene: TRBV7-8
clone size: .
D gene: TRBD2
CDR3 protein: CASSLVTSGAFGELFF

V gene: TRBV12-5
clone size: few
D gene: .
CDR3 protein: CASCSNQGMAFF

V gene: TRBV5-1
clone size: .
D gene: .
CDR3 protein: CASSLDGLEQYF

V gene: TRBV5-1
clone size: many
D gene: TRBD1
CDR3 protein: CASSLAPGTGQNIQYF

V gene: TRBV20-1
clone size: .
D gene: .
CDR3 protein: CSASLHGTPGNTICF

V gene: TRBV6-2/TRBV6-3
clone size: few
D gene: .
CDR3 protein: CASLLIEAGYYSNQPQHF

V gene: TRBV28
clone size: many
D gene: .
CDR3 protein: CATSREGLLAYEQYF

V gene: TRBV6-4
clone size: many
D gene: .
CDR3 protein: CATATEADQPQHF

V gene: TRBV5-1
clone size: many
D gene: TRBD1
CDR3 protein: CASSQRPPRQGNNQPQHF

V gene: TRBV12-3/TRBV12-4
clone size: .
D gene: .
CDR3 protein: CASSYHGRMNTEAFF

V gene: TRBV9
clone size: .
D gene: .
CDR3 protein: CASSVGDNSPLHF

V gene: TRBV19
clone size: many
D gene: .
CDR3 protein: CASSIVSGVYNEQFF